Listed here is a single T cell receptor (beta chain). The data derive from a study of T cell repertoires in ileal Crohn's disease. From germline, CDR1 is SEHNR and CDR2 FQNEAQ (reference sequence). V lost 4 bases and J lost 8, with 9 bases in between. The length of the CDR3 is 12 residues. Data came from immunoSEQ multiplex PCR; TCRdb stores just in-frame clones and leaves some out. The sample holds about 7,200 clones, roughly 84% seen once. V and J are TRBV7-9 and TRBJ2-1; D is unresolved. The specimen was ileal tissue. This TCR was recovered from an adult with Crohn's disease. This CDR3 is CASSSGYDEQFF. The CDR3 DNA is TGTGCCAGCAGCTCCGGGTACGATGAGCAGTTCTTC. The full variable domain, with the rest looked up from reference TRBV7-9 and TRBJ2-1, is DTGVSQNPRHKITKRGQNVTFRCDPISEHNRLYWYRQTLGQGPEFLTYFQNEAQLEKSRLLSDRFSAERPKGSFSTLEIQRTEQGDSAMYLCASSSGYDEQFFGPGTRLTVL.